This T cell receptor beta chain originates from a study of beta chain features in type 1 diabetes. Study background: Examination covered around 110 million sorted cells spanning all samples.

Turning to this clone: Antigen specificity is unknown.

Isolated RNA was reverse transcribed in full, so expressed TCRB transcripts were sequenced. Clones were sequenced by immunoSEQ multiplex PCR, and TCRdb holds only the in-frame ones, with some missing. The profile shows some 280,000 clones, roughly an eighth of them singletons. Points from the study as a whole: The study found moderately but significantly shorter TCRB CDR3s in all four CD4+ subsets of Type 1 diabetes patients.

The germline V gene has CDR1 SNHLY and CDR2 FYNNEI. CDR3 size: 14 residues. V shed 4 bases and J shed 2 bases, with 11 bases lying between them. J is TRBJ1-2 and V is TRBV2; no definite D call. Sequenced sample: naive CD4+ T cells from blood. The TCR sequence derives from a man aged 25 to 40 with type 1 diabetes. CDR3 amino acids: CASSVMGQNYGYTF. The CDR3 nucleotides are TGTGCCAGCAGTGTAATGGGCCAAAACTATGGCTACACCTTC.